This entry features one T cell receptor (beta chain) sequence. Its antigen is undetermined. The V gene end was trimmed by 5 bases and the J gene end by 3 bases; junction bases not matched to a gene: 7. The germline V gene has CDR1 SGHTA and CDR2 FQGNSA. This CDR3 has 14 amino acids. These data come from a study of cytomegalovirus exposure and HLA in healthy donors. Data came from immunoSEQ multiplex PCR; TCRdb stores just in-frame clones and leaves some out. The sample contains 50,000 to 65,000 clones, more than 85% of which appear only once. Points from the study as a whole: The CMV antigen specificity of a few CMV-associated chains was confirmed through in vitro analysis.

The source material was PBMCs. The origin of this receptor is a woman younger than 30 in good health and CMV-seropositive. The genes are TRBV7-2 and TRBJ2-7; 7 nucleotides match TRBD1. This CDR3 reads CASSVGGQNYEQYF. The CDR3 DNA reads TGTGCCAGCAGCGTAGGGGGACAGAACTACGAGCAGTACTTC.